The T cell receptor (beta chain) described here comes from a study of blood T cell repertoires in COVID-19. Study overall: The United States, Italy and Spain supplied acute and convalescent COVID-19 samples. Sources were T cells, B-cell-depleted T cells, or PBMCs; the material itself was cDNA or gDNA.

Per the original methods: Reference gene primer amplification gave estimated nucleated cell counts. The protocol was immunoSEQ multiplex PCR, while the TCRdb copy is restricted to in-frame clones and leaves out a portion. That table gives V, J and clone size, and the DNA gave D and trimming. The repertoire includes about 370,000 clones, about 89% of them detected once, and 8.5% to 12% sits in the top ten. Seattle patients were enrolled during active infection and followed longitudinally. This CDR3 is built from 17 residues. The germline CDR1 and CDR2 sequences are KGHDR and SFDVKD. V lost 0 bases and J lost 2; bases outside the gene matches: 7.

Specimen: peripheral blood. The rearrangement links TRBV24-1 to TRBJ2-3; TRBD1 aligns across 7 bases. The source of this sequence is a woman in her thirties with COVID-19, enrolled during active disease. The CDR3 sequence is CATSDLETGLDTDTQYF. CDR3 DNA sequence: TGTGCCACCAGTGATTTGGAGACAGGGCTTGACACAGATACGCAGTATTTT.